These 29 T cell receptor beta chains share one sample of origin, sequenced in a study of blood T cell repertoires in COVID-19 (dated by TCRdb to the early 2020s). Library creation used the immunoSEQ multiplex PCR assay. TCRdb limited this immuneACCESS table to in-frame rearrangements with V and J called. A share of clones is missing; checked studies link under half to unresolved V genes, and the rest is unexplained. The sample profile shows some 130,000 clones; 88% of them were found once. The top ten constitute more than 2% of the sample. Sequenced sample: peripheral blood. These receptors were obtained from a man between 65 and 85 years old with active COVID-19.

The chain employs TRBV9 and TRBJ2-6, with D possibly TRBD1 on 7 matching bases. V was trimmed by 2 bases and J by 2 bases, leaving 11 bases between them. CDR3 length equals 16 residues. Germline CDR1 is SGDLS and CDR2 is YYNGEE. The CDR3 nucleotides read TGTGCCAGCAGCGTGGGCAGGGGGGCTGGGGCCAACGTCCTGACTTTC. Translated, it gives CASSVGRGAGANVLTF.

This CDR3 is CASSQRAVGTNTGELFF. For the CDR3, the DNA is TGTGCCAGCAGCCAGAGGGCTGTTGGGACTAACACCGGGGAGCTGTTTTTT. The chain carries TRBV9 and TRBJ2-2, with D tentatively TRBD2 (6 bases). The V gene's germline CDR1 is SGDLS and CDR2 YYNGEE. V shed 4 bases and J shed 2 bases, with 18 bases lying between them. The CDR3 is made up of 17 amino acids. Looking up the rest from reference TRBV9 and TRBJ2-2 gives the full variable domain: DSGVTQTPKHLITATGQRVTLRCSPRSGDLSVYWYQQSLDQGLQFLIQYYNGEERAKGNILERFSAQQFPDLHSELNLSSLELGDSALYFCASSQRAVGTNTGELFFGEGSRLTVL.

The V gene is TRBV6-2 or TRBV6-3, the J gene TRBJ1-5; TRBD1 matches at 8 bases. The J segment lost 6 bases and the V segment lost 5 bases, leaving 3 bases of the junction unmatched. Germline lookup yields CDR1 MNHEY and CDR2 SVGEGT. CDR3 length equals 13 residues. CDR3 in DNA: TGTGCCAGCAGTCGGGACAGGCCTCAGCCCCAGCATTTT. This codes for CASSRDRPQPQHF.

The V call is TRBV3-1 (or the pseudogene TRBV3-2), the J call TRBJ2-1; 10 bases fit TRBD2. V lost 6 bases, J lost 7 bases, and 6 bases stayed unmatched. From germline, CDR1 is LGHDT and CDR2 YNNKEL (reference sequence). This CDR3 has 14 amino acids. This CDR3 is CASSKREGRNEQFF. DNA for the CDR3: TGTGCCAGCAGTAAGCGGGAGGGCCGGAATGAGCAGTTCTTC.

V is TRBV6-6 and J is TRBJ1-3; TRBD1 matches 7 bases. The CDR3 runs to 16 residues. Germline CDR1 and CDR2: MNHNY and SVGAGI (reference sequence). Trimming took 2 bases from V and 3 from J; bases not matched to a gene: 7. The CDR3 sequence: CASSYDQGGLGNTIYF. The CDR3 nucleotides read TGTGCCAGCAGTTACGACCAAGGGGGCCTTGGAAACACCATATATTTT.

This sequence joins TRBV27 and TRBJ2-7; D perhaps matches TRBD1 (5 bases). Trimming stripped 3 bases from V and 0 bases from J, with 6 bases between. Germline V gene sequence: CDR1 MNHEY, CDR2 SMNVEV (reference sequence). This CDR3 contains 13 residues. The CDR3 loop is CASSFQGSYEQYF. The DNA for the CDR3 is TGTGCCAGCAGTTTTCAGGGCTCCTACGAGCAGTACTTC.

The V gene is TRBV9, the J gene TRBJ2-2, with 8 bases aligning to TRBD2. Germline loops: CDR1 SGDLS, CDR2 YYNGEE. J gave up 8 bases and V 0 bases, and 12 bases lay outside the gene matches. This CDR3 region has 17 residues. The CDR3 is CASSVGGAGVVAGELFF. CDR3 DNA sequence: TGTGCCAGCAGCGTAGGCGGAGCGGGAGTTGTGGCTGGGGAGCTGTTTTTT.

The chain is built from TRBV5-1 and TRBJ1-1; 7 positions agree with TRBD1. CDR3 length: 15 residues. Trimming took 4 bases from V and 1 from J; bases not matched to a gene: 7. CDR1 and CDR2 from the germline V gene are SGHRS and YFSETQ. CDR3 DNA: TGCGCCAGCAGCCTGGAGGGGGCATGGAACACTGAAGCTTTCTTT. As protein: CASSLEGAWNTEAFF.

This chain links TRBV27 with TRBJ1-4; D possibly corresponds to TRBD1 (5 bases). Between the trimmed V and J ends, which lost 4 bases and 5 bases, there was a span of 14 bases. The CDR3 loop spans 15 amino acids. Germline V gene lookup returns CDR1 MNHEY and CDR2 SMNVEV (reference sequence). DNA for the CDR3: TGTGCCAGCAGTTCCTTTACAGGAAAAAATGAAAAACTGTTTTTT. As protein: CASSSFTGKNEKLFF.

This rearrangement joins TRBV10-3 to TRBJ2-2; 11 bases agree with TRBD2. The CDR3 extends over 16 amino acids. With 4 bases clipped from V and 4 bases from J, the junction kept 5 bases outside the gene matches. Looked up from germline, CDR1 is ENHRY and CDR2 is SYGVKD. This CDR3 reads CAISATSGRGTGELFF. In DNA, the CDR3 is TGTGCCATCAGTGCTACTAGCGGGAGAGGCACCGGGGAGCTGTTTTTT.

The rearrangement uses TRBV7-2 and TRBJ1-1, with D tentatively TRBD1 (5 bases). The CDR3 is 13 amino acids. Trimming took 5 bases from V and 4 from J, leaving 11 bases between them. Germline values: CDR1 SGHTA, CDR2 FQGNSA. This CDR3 reads CASSPTAGTEAFF. The CDR3 nucleotides are TGTGCCAGCAGCCCGACAGCGGGCACTGAAGCTTTCTTT. The full variable domain, rest sourced from reference TRBV7-2 and TRBJ1-1, is GAGVSQSPSNKVTEKGKDVELRCDPISGHTALYWYRQSLGQGLEFLIYFQGNSAPDKSGLPSDRFSAERTGGSVSTLTIQRTQQEDSAVYLCASSPTAGTEAFFGQGTRLTVV.

The rearrangement uses TRBV28 and TRBJ1-3; D is unresolved. Looked up from germline, CDR1 is MDHEN and CDR2 is SYDVKM. This CDR3 has 14 residues. Between the trimmed V and J ends, which lost 4 bases and 1 base, there was a span of 8 bases. In nucleotides, the CDR3 is TGTGCCAGCAGTTCGGGTAGATCTGGAAACACCATATATTTT. Its protein is CASSSGRSGNTIYF.

The CDR3 DNA sequence: TGTGCCAGCAGTGCTACACGCGGGGGGAAAGGTGAAAAACTGTTTTTT. Its translation: CASSATRGGKGEKLFF. V and J are TRBV25-1 and TRBJ1-4; D is perhaps TRBD1 (5 bases). The germline CDR1 and CDR2 sequences are MGHDK and SYGVNS. The CDR3 is 16 amino acids. Trimming removed 4 bases at V and 7 bases at J, with 19 bases between.

This clone was seen just once. The chain uses TRBV7-3 and TRBJ2-1; tentative D call: TRBD2 (5 bases). Germline CDR1 reads SGHTA; CDR2 reads FQGTGA. This CDR3 comprises 14 residues. V lost 5 bases and J lost 2, with 10 bases in between. Here the CDR3 DNA reads TGTGCCAGCAGCACCACCGGGACCTACAATGAGCAGTTCTTC. Protein sequence: CASSTTGTYNEQFF.

This rearrangement joins TRBV12-3 or TRBV12-4 to TRBJ1-1; no clear D. Deletions cut 4 bases from V and 6 bases from J, with 9 bases between. The CDR3 contains 12 residues. The chain's CDR3 is CASSSRFAEAFF. CDR3 DNA sequence: TGTGCCAGCAGTTCCAGGTTCGCTGAAGCTTTCTTT.

The chain uses TRBV30 and TRBJ2-1, with TRBD1 identical over 10 bases. With V trimmed by 4 bases and J by 4 bases, 10 bases remained unmatched. The CDR3 covers 16 residues. Germline V gene data show CDR1 as GTSNPN and CDR2 as SVGIG (reference sequence). The CDR3 reads CAWKLLRQGAYNEQFF. In DNA form, the CDR3 reads TGTGCCTGGAAGCTTTTAAGACAGGGGGCTTACAATGAGCAGTTCTTC.

The V and J genes are TRBV19 and TRBJ2-3; D remains ambiguous. Looked up from germline, CDR1 is LNHDA and CDR2 is SQIVND (reference sequence). Trimming left V 5 bases short and J 6 bases short, with 9 bases between. This CDR3 is built from 12 residues. The CDR3 loop is CASSPRWDTQYF. CDR3 sequence (DNA): TGTGCCAGTAGTCCCCGGTGGGATACGCAGTATTTT.

The chain employs TRBV29-1 and TRBJ2-7, with a possible D match to TRBD2 (5 bases). Germline values: CDR1 SQVTM, CDR2 ANQGSEA. The CDR3 runs to 13 residues. V lost 2 bases, J lost 1 base, and 9 bases lay in between. The CDR3 spells CSVETPGSYEQYF. The CDR3 coding sequence is TGCAGCGTTGAAACACCGGGATCCTACGAGCAGTACTTC.

The rearrangement links TRBV4-2 to TRBJ2-1; 7 bases map to TRBD2. Per germline, CDR1 LGHNA and CDR2 YNFKEQ. Trimming at V came to 4 bases and at J to 9 bases, leaving 12 bases not matched to a gene. The CDR3 runs 15 residues. The CDR3 spells CASSPPHGLGIEQFF. The CDR3 DNA is TGTGCCAGCAGCCCTCCCCATGGACTAGGGATTGAGCAGTTCTTC.

This clone was detected only a few times. The chain links TRBV19 to TRBJ1-1; 9 nucleotides match TRBD1. V trimming: 3 bases; J trimming: 5 bases; junction bases outside the gene matches: 7. This CDR3 spans 15 amino acids. CDR1 is LNHDA, CDR2 SQIVND, per germline (reference sequence). The CDR3 DNA reads TGTGCCAGTAGTATTGTCGGACAGGGGACAACTGAAGCTTTCTTT. The encoded protein is CASSIVGQGTTEAFF. The full variable domain, rest sourced from reference TRBV19 and TRBJ1-1, is DGGITQSPKYLFRKEGQNVTLSCEQNLNHDAMYWYRQDPGQGLRLIYYSQIVNDFQKGDIAEGYSVSREKKESFPLTVTSAQKNPTAFYLCASSIVGQGTTEAFFGQGTRLTVV.

This rearrangement joins TRBV9 to TRBJ2-7, with 13 bases fitting TRBD2. This CDR3 has 16 amino acids. Germline trimming cut 4 bases from V and 2 bases from J; bases unmatched to any gene: 6. Germline CDR1 SGDLS, CDR2 YYNGEE. The CDR3 DNA sequence: TGTGCCAGCAGCTCGACTAGCGGGAGGCCGGCCTACGAGCAGTACTTC. It yields the protein CASSSTSGRPAYEQYF.

V and J are TRBV5-5 and TRBJ1-6, with D unclear. This CDR3 contains 13 residues. Trimming left V 1 base short and J 7 bases short, with 6 bases between. Per the germline V gene, CDR1 is SGHKS and CDR2 is YYEKEE (reference sequence). CDR3 in DNA: TGTGCCAGCAGCTTGATAGAAAATTCACCCCTCCACTTT. Translated, it gives CASSLIENSPLHF.

The chain uses TRBV5-1 and TRBJ1-3; 8 positions agree with TRBD1. The germline CDR1 and CDR2 sequences are SGHRS and YFSETQ. Trimming at V came to 0 bases and at J to 6 bases, leaving 5 bases not matched to a gene. The CDR3 is 15 amino acids. CDR3 bases: TGCGCCAGCAGCTTGGGACAGGGGTCGAAAAACACCATATATTTT. The encoded protein is CASSLGQGSKNTIYF.

This clone occurred once. The chain is built from TRBV11-2 and TRBJ2-7; 10 nucleotides agree with TRBD2. With V trimmed by 4 bases and J by 7 bases, 10 bases remained unmatched. CDR1 and CDR2 from the germline V gene are SGHAT and FQNNGV. CDR3 length: 15 residues. Here the CDR3 DNA reads TGTGCCAGCAGCTCCGGACTAGCGGTCTATGTGGAGCAGTACTTC. Residues: CASSSGLAVYVEQYF.

This rearrangement joins TRBV28 to TRBJ2-1; possible D gene TRBD1, 5 bases. The CDR3 loop spans 16 amino acids. Germline CDR1 reads MDHEN; CDR2 reads SYDVKM. The V and J ends lost 5 bases and 0 bases respectively, with 14 bases between them. The CDR3 sequence: CASSLLRQRSYNEQFF. The CDR3, as DNA: TGTGCCAGCAGTCTCCTCCGACAGCGCTCCTACAATGAGCAGTTCTTC.

The J gene is TRBJ2-7, the V gene TRBV6-5; unclear D gene. Trimming took 2 bases from V and 6 from J, leaving 14 bases between them. The CDR3 covers 14 residues. The germline V gene encodes CDR1 MNHEY and CDR2 SVGAGI. CDR3 in amino acids: CASSYGPAQREQYF. The CDR3 DNA reads as TGTGCCAGCAGTTACGGTCCAGCCCAGCGCGAGCAGTACTTC.

This rearrangement joins TRBV24-1 to TRBJ2-1; possible D gene TRBD2, 5 bases. This CDR3 is 15 amino acids long. Germline values: CDR1 KGHDR, CDR2 SFDVKD. V lost 1 base and J 5 bases, leaving 11 bases between the germline ends. The CDR3 loop reads CATSDFEGGDNEQFF. The CDR3 DNA reads as TGTGCCACCAGTGATTTTGAGGGCGGAGACAATGAGCAGTTCTTC.

This clone was counted a single time. This chain joins TRBV18 and TRBJ1-4, with D maybe TRBD1 (6 bases). Germline CDR1 KGHSH, CDR2 LQKENI. Trimming shortened V by 5 bases and J by 7 bases, and 14 bases separated the two germline ends. This CDR3 contains 14 residues. The CDR3 nucleotides read TGTGCCAGCTCATCGAACAGGGAGGGTGAAAAACTGTTTTTT. It translates to CASSSNREGEKLFF.

The CDR3 DNA follows: TGTGCCTGGAGCCCAGGGGCATCTGAAAAACTGTTTTTT. Protein: CAWSPGASEKLFF. The rearrangement joins TRBV30 to TRBJ1-4; D is perhaps TRBD1 (6 bases). This CDR3 comprises 13 residues. Trimming stripped 3 bases from V and 7 bases from J, with 12 bases between. Germline lookup yields CDR1 GTSNPN and CDR2 SVGIG (reference sequence). Variable domain in full (rest from reference TRBV30 and TRBJ1-4): SQTIHQWPATLVQPVGSPLSLECTVEGTSNPNLYWYRQAAGRGLQLLFYSVGIGQISSEVPQNLSASRPQDRQFILSSKKLLLSDSGFYLCAWSPGASEKLFFGSGTQLSVL.